This TCR beta chain came from a study of blood T cell repertoires in COVID-19. This clone appeared a single time. This CDR3 has 17 residues. Per germline, CDR1 SGHDN and CDR2 FVKESK. V lost 0 bases and J lost 6; bases outside the gene matches: 10. Data came from immunoSEQ multiplex PCR; TCRdb stores just in-frame clones and leaves some out. The data show more than 300,000 clones, around 86% seen once. The TCR originated in a woman aged 45-59 years who had recovered from COVID-19. The rearrangement links TRBV14 to TRBJ1-2, with 10 bases fitting TRBD1. The sample consisted of PBMCs or T cells enriched from blood (not recorded which). This CDR3 reads CASSQEGQGLTPNGYTF. The CDR3 DNA reads TGTGCCAGCAGCCAAGAGGGACAGGGGCTTACCCCAAATGGCTACACCTTC.